What follows is one T cell receptor beta chain and its context. Its antigen is not known. This sample is part of a study of T cell responses to AZD1222 COVID-19 vaccine. General study points: Donors were mostly white British, more females; clonal diversity possibly underestimated.

CDR3 length: 13 residues. V dropped 4 bases and J dropped 3 bases, with 10 bases sitting between them. Germline lookup yields CDR1 MNHEY and CDR2 SVGEGT. The assay was immunoSEQ multiplex PCR, and TCRdb's table has in-frame clones only and misses some. The sample includes some 100,000 clones, approximately 87% of them seen just once. The sample here was peripheral blood, taken on day 0 of AZD1222 vaccination. This receptor was identified in an adult in good health. V usage is TRBV6-2 or TRBV6-3 and J usage is TRBJ2-7; maybe TRBD1 (6 bases). Here the CDR3 DNA reads TGTGCCAGCAGTTTTGAGGGGGTCTACGAGCAGTACTTC. Translated, it gives CASSFEGVYEQYF.